One and the same sample provided the 25 T cell receptor beta chains below, sequenced in a study of early T cells in non-severe SARS-CoV-2 infection. Using its own MiXCR run on the 5' RACE reads, TCRdb lists one record per CDR3 protein. This sample has tens of thousands of distinct CDR3 sequences, with around 12% found just once. The specimen sequenced was whole blood. Every receptor here comes from an adult who was a healthcare worker with PCR-confirmed SARS-CoV-2 infection or an uninfected control (not recorded which).

This clonotype was recorded a few times. V gene TRBV11-2 combines with J gene TRBJ2-3, with TRBD2 as a possible D gene (6 bases). Germline V gives CDR1 SGHAT, CDR2 FQNNGV. This CDR3 region has 13 residues. V lost 2 bases and J lost 10, with 13 bases in between. CDR3: CASSLLGSGAQYF. Here the CDR3 DNA reads TGTGCCAGCAGCTTATTAGGGTCGGGAGCGCAGTATTTT.

The rearrangement joins TRBV19 to TRBJ2-7; 11 bases agree with TRBD2. Germline CDR1 and CDR2: LNHDA and SQIVND (reference sequence). CDR3 length equals 15 residues. Trimming at V came to 5 bases and at J to 4 bases, leaving 7 bases not matched to a gene. CDR3 in DNA: TGTGCCAGTAGTTCCCGACTAGCGGGACATTACGAGCAGTACTTC. It codes for CASSSRLAGHYEQYF.

This clonotype occurred many times. The chain uses TRBV6-5 and TRBJ1-1; a weak D match, TRBD1 (6 bases). The CDR3 length is 16 residues. V lost 2 bases, J lost 0 bases, and 13 bases lay in between. CDR1 and CDR2 from the germline V gene are MNHEY and SVGAGI. Written as DNA, the CDR3 is TGTGCCAGCAGTTACCTTCCAGGGACAATGAACACTGAAGCTTTCTTT. Its translation: CASSYLPGTMNTEAFF.

This clonotype was counted ten times or more. V is TRBV20-1 and J is TRBJ1-5; D unclear. From germline, CDR1 is DFQATT and CDR2 SNEGSKA (reference sequence). This CDR3 contains 15 residues. Trimming shortened V by 5 bases and J by 5 bases, and 19 bases separated the two germline ends. The CDR3 region is CSALARVSEDQPQHF. The CDR3 bases are TGCAGTGCTCTGGCCCGGGTATCGGAAGATCAGCCCCAGCATTTT.

This clonotype was counted only a few times. The rearrangement links TRBV20-1 to TRBJ2-3, with a possible D match to TRBD2 (6 bases). With 1 base removed from V and 5 bases from J, the gap between germline ends came to 10 bases. CDR3 length: 13 amino acids. Germline V CDR1 and CDR2: DFQATT, SNEGSKA (reference sequence). The CDR3 DNA reads TGCAGTGCTAGAGCGGAGGGGAGAGATACGCAGTATTTT. Encoded protein: CSARAEGRDTQYF.

This clonotype was observed at least ten times. The V call is TRBV11-2, the J call TRBJ2-5, with a weak D call TRBD1 (6 bases). V was pared by 0 bases and J by 6 bases, with 17 bases between. The V gene's germline CDR1 is SGHAT and CDR2 FQNNGV. The CDR3 totals 16 residues. The DNA for the CDR3 is TGTGCCAGCAGCTTAGATTTGGACAGAGCGAAAAAGACCCAGTACTTC. This encodes CASSLDLDRAKKTQYF.

This clonotype was observed a single time. This chain joins TRBV3-1 and TRBJ2-1; D is unclear. Germline assignment: CDR1 LGHDT and CDR2 YNNKEL (reference sequence). Trimming stripped 4 bases from V and 8 bases from J, with 12 bases between. The CDR3 is made up of 13 amino acids. The DNA for the CDR3 is TGTGCCAGCAGCCTGCCCAACTCCGATGAGCAGTTCTTC. This encodes CASSLPNSDEQFF.

This clonotype was found a few times. The chain links TRBV29-1 to TRBJ2-3; D is unresolved. The CDR3 runs to 14 residues. Germline CDR1 and CDR2: SQVTM and ANQGSEA. Trimming cost V 4 bases and J 0 bases, with 11 bases left between them. In DNA, the CDR3 is TGCAGCGTTGTAGTGGGTACAAGCACAGATACGCAGTATTTT. It is translated as CSVVVGTSTDTQYF.

This clonotype was counted a single time. V gene TRBV24-1 combines with J gene TRBJ1-6; TRBD1 agrees at 8 bases. The V gene's germline CDR1 is KGHDR and CDR2 SFDVKD. This CDR3 is built from 14 residues. V lost 6 bases to trimming and J lost 9 bases; unmatched junction nucleotides: 6. The CDR3 bases are TGTGCCACCAGTCTGGACAGGGCCGGTTCACCCCTCCACTTT. Translating it yields CATSLDRAGSPLHF.

This rearrangement joins TRBV20-1 to TRBJ2-7; D unresolved. Germline-derived CDR1 and CDR2 are DFQATT and SNEGSKA (reference sequence). Trimming cost V 2 bases and J 6 bases, with 20 bases left between them. This CDR3 spans 15 amino acids. Here the CDR3 reads CSARPPTLDSGEQYF. The CDR3 DNA sequence: TGCAGTGCTAGACCACCCACCCTAGATTCCGGCGAGCAGTACTTC.

J is TRBJ2-2 and V is TRBV9; D is unclear. CDR3 length: 14 amino acids. CDR1 SGDLS and CDR2 YYNGEE come from the germline V gene. V was shortened by 0 bases and J by 6 bases, with 9 bases between the two germline ends. The CDR3 loop is CASSVGTESGELFF. The CDR3 DNA reads TGTGCCAGCAGCGTAGGGACGGAATCCGGGGAGCTGTTTTTT.

This clonotype turned up a few times. The CDR3 loop is CASSLGPTNYGYTF. The CDR3, as DNA: TGTGCCAGCAGCTTAGGGCCAACAAACTATGGCTACACCTTC. The chain has TRBV7-8 and TRBJ1-2; D remains ambiguous. The V gene's germline CDR1 is SGHVS and CDR2 FQNEAQ. V gave up 1 base and J gave up 2 bases, with 8 bases separating them. The CDR3 has 14 residues.

This clonotype was seen repeatedly, ten times or more. The chain uses TRBV10-1 and TRBJ2-5, with 7 bases that match TRBD2. The trim removed 5 bases at V and 5 bases at J, leaving 8 bases unmatched. The germline V gene encodes CDR1 WNHNN and CDR2 SYGVQD (reference sequence). This CDR3 region has 14 residues. As DNA, the CDR3 is TGCGCCAGCAGTCCTGGCGGGAGTCGGGAGACCCAGTACTTC. Translated: CASSPGGSRETQYF.

This clonotype was detected only a few times. The chain uses TRBV15 and TRBJ2-1; D is perhaps TRBD1 or TRBD2 (6 bases each). The CDR3 extends over 14 amino acids. Trimming cost V 4 bases and J 2 bases, with 9 bases left between them. The V gene's germline CDR1 is LNHNV and CDR2 YYDKDF (reference sequence). The CDR3 reads CATSTRDTYNEQFF. CDR3 nucleotide sequence: TGTGCCACCAGCACGCGGGACACCTACAATGAGCAGTTCTTC.

V gene TRBV29-1 combines with J gene TRBJ1-2, with a possible D match to TRBD1 (5 bases). Trimming left V 4 bases short and J 4 bases short, with 7 bases between. The V gene's germline CDR1 is SQVTM and CDR2 ANQGSEA. This CDR3 region has 11 residues. The DNA of the CDR3 is TGCAGCGTTGTCGACAGCTATGGCTACACCTTC. Protein product: CSVVDSYGYTF.

This clonotype is labeled as medium-sized (0.01 to 0.1%). The V and J genes are TRBV7-6 and TRBJ2-1; possibly TRBD1 or TRBD2 for D (5 bases each). CDR3 length equals 17 residues. Germline CDR1 and CDR2: SGHVS and FNYEAQ. With 0 bases removed from V and 9 bases from J, the gap between germline ends came to 21 bases. CDR3 nucleotides: TGTGCCAGCAGCTTAGCTCCCGGGGACGTCGTGCGGGCTGAGCAGTTCTTC. It is translated as CASSLAPGDVVRAEQFF. Full variable domain (rest looked up from reference TRBV7-6 and TRBJ2-1): GAGVSQSPRYKVTKRGQDVALRCDPISGHVSLYWYRQALGQGPEFLTYFNYEAQQDKSGLPNDRFSAERPEGSISTLTIQRTEQRDSAMYRCASSLAPGDVVRAEQFFGPGTRLTVL.

V and J are TRBV20-1 and TRBJ2-6; D might be TRBD1 (5 bases). Germline CDR1 reads DFQATT; CDR2 reads SNEGSKA (reference sequence). The CDR3 contains 16 residues. This CDR3 is CRARVLSTAGANVLTF. DNA of the CDR3: TGCAGGGCCAGGGTTTTGTCCACTGCTGGGGCCAACGTCCTGACTTTC.

Details on this clonotype: One junction end does not reproduce the germline sequence, and a read error may be involved. J is TRBJ2-5 and V is TRBV7-7; possibly TRBD1 or TRBD2 for D (5 bases each). Germline CDR1 reads SSHAT; CDR2 reads FNYEAQ (reference sequence). This CDR3 has 13 amino acids. CDR3 in amino acids: CASSGHVQETQYF. The CDR3 DNA is TGTGCTAGCAGCGGACACGTCCAAGAGACCCAGTACTTC.

Points on this clonotype: With a much larger clone just one base away, this may be a read error. The chain couples TRBV29-1 to TRBJ2-5, with unresolved D. Germline V gives CDR1 SQVTM, CDR2 ANQGSEA. Trimming took off 7 bases at V and 4 bases at J, with 13 bases between the two ends. This CDR3 is built from 12 residues. The CDR3 DNA sequence: TGCAGCGGTGACTTTCAACGAGAGACCCAGTACTTC. This codes for CSGDFQRETQYF.

The V gene is TRBV7-9, the J gene TRBJ2-3; 10 bases are shared with TRBD2. V lost 5 bases to trimming and J lost 11 bases; unmatched junction nucleotides: 13. Looked up from germline, CDR1 is SEHNR and CDR2 is FQNEAQ (reference sequence). This CDR3 is built from 15 residues. The CDR3 region is CASSPPGLAPNWQYF. In DNA form, the CDR3 reads TGTGCCAGCAGCCCACCGGGACTAGCGCCAAATTGGCAGTATTTT.

This clonotype was detected ten times or more. The rearrangement joins TRBV5-5 to TRBJ1-1; 7 bases align to TRBD1. The CDR3 sequence is 14 residues long. The V gene end was trimmed by 3 bases and the J gene end by 2 bases; junction bases not matched to a gene: 4. Germline values: CDR1 SGHKS, CDR2 YYEKEE (reference sequence). The CDR3 loop reads CASSSGTANTEAFF. DNA for the CDR3: TGTGCCAGCAGCTCCGGGACAGCAAACACTGAAGCTTTCTTT.

This clonotype has a handful of counts. Just one base apart from a much larger clone, this may be a read error. The rearrangement uses TRBV7-2 and TRBJ1-5; 10 positions agree with TRBD1. From germline, CDR1 is SGHTA and CDR2 FQGNSA. The CDR3 has 15 residues. CDR3 coding DNA: TGTGTCAGCAGCCAGAGGACAGGGGGAATTCAGCCCCAGCATTTT. Protein product: CVSSQRTGGIQPQHF. Supplemented by reference TRBV7-2 and TRBJ1-5, the full variable domain reads GAGVSQSPSNKVTEKGKDVELRCDPISGHTALYWYRQSLGQGLEFLIYFQGNSAPDKSGLPSDRFSAERTGGSVSTLTIQRTQQEDSAVYLCVSSQRTGGIQPQHFGDGTRLSIL.

The J gene is TRBJ2-5, the V gene TRBV29-1; D might be TRBD1 (5 bases). The CDR3 sequence is 13 residues long. Trimming stripped 3 bases from V and 6 bases from J, with 14 bases between. Germline V lookup: CDR1 SQVTM, CDR2 ANQGSEA. CDR3 bases: TGCAGCGTTGATTGGGGCACTATTAAGACCCAGTACTTC. Residues: CSVDWGTIKTQYF.

This clonotype was found many times. J is TRBJ1-1 and V is TRBV6-2 or TRBV6-3; D not certain. V was pared by 2 bases and J by 3 bases, with 13 bases between. Germline V lookup: CDR1 MNHEY, CDR2 SVGEGT. The CDR3 consists of 15 residues. The CDR3 DNA sequence: TGTGCCAGCAGTTACGGCGGTTGGGGTTACACTGAAGCTTTCTTT. Translated: CASSYGGWGYTEAFF.

This clonotype was detected a few times. The chain links TRBV5-1 to TRBJ1-4; D is ambiguous. V lost 0 bases and J lost 3, with 15 bases in between. The germline gives CDR1 SGHRS, CDR2 YFSETQ. CDR3 length equals 17 residues. For the CDR3, the DNA is TGCGCCAGCAGCTTGGCCTCCACCTCCGGAGCTAATGAAAAACTGTTTTTT. As protein: CASSLASTSGANEKLFF.